The rows below give T cell receptor beta chains drawn from one sample of a study of blood T cells in healthy people across ages. TCRdb analysed the 5' RACE reads with MiXCR anew, one entry per CDR3 protein. Among under 800,000 distinct CDR3 sequences listed, roughly 20% were seen once. Material: blood. The receptors derive from a man aged 70-80 years in good health. Each CDR3 is given with its conserved first and last residue. Each record gives: D gene, J gene, clone size, V gene, CDR3 protein, CDR3 DNA. The D gene is left open where the match is weak. The listing skips clone size in some rows; elsewhere it reads once, few, many or a size class.

. | TRBJ1-6 | few | TRBV4-3 | CASSQEPRVVSPLHF | TGCGCCAGCAGCCAAGAGCCCAGGGTGGTTTCACCCCTCCACTTT
. | TRBJ2-1 | . | TRBV12-3/TRBV12-4 | CASSPLGDRGNEQFF | TGTGCCAGCAGCCCCCTGGGGGATCGGGGGAATGAGCAGTTCTTC
TRBD2 | TRBJ2-7 | . | TRBV7-2 | CASSEVSGLYEQYF | TGTGCCAGCAGCGAGGTTAGCGGGCTCTACGAGCAGTACTTC
. | TRBJ2-7 | many | TRBV21-1 | CASSPGLPYEQYF | TGTGCCAGCAGCCCCGGTCTTCCGTACGAGCAGTACTTC
. | TRBJ1-3 | . | TRBV3-1 | CASSQVTGTGNTIYF | TGTGCCAGCAGCCAAGTTACAGGAACTGGAAACACCATATATTTT
. | TRBJ1-1 | many | TRBV18 | CASSPSSAEAFF | TGTGCCAGCTCACCAAGTAGTGCTGAAGCTTTCTTT
. | TRBJ1-5 | few | TRBV19 | CASSNWGTNQPQHF | TGTGCCAGTTCAAATTGGGGTACCAATCAGCCCCAGCATTTT
. | TRBJ2-1 | few | TRBV5-1 | CASSLAGGSGEQFF | TGCGCCAGCAGCTTGGCCGGGGGATCCGGTGAGCAGTTCTTC
TRBD2 | TRBJ2-5 | many | TRBV5-1 | CATRLAGGETQYF | TGCGCCACAAGACTAGCGGGAGGGGAGACCCAGTACTTC
TRBD2 | TRBJ2-5 | . | TRBV7-2 | CASSLVRLAGWETQYF | TGTGCCAGCAGCTTAGTTCGTCTAGCGGGATGGGAGACCCAGTACTTC
TRBD2 | TRBJ2-2 | many | TRBV30 | CAWRGLAGGNTGELFF | TGTGCCTGGAGGGGACTAGCGGGAGGAAACACCGGGGAGCTGTTTTTT
. | TRBJ2-3 | . | TRBV19 | CDSSIEGDGTDTQYF | TGTGACAGTAGTATTGAGGGAGACGGCACAGATACGCAGTATTTT
. | TRBJ1-1 | . | TRBV14 | CASSRGPRAFF | TGTGCCAGCAGCCGAGGTCCGCGGGCTTTCTTT
. | TRBJ2-6 | . | TRBV2 | CARQDSGASVLTF | TGTGCCAGACAGGACTCTGGGGCCAGCGTCCTGACTTTC
TRBD1 | TRBJ2-5 | many | TRBV7-3 | CASSSRQGETQYF | TGTGCCAGCAGCTCCCGACAGGGGGAGACCCAGTACTTC
. | TRBJ1-4 | many | TRBV19 | CASSTAATNEKLFF | TGTGCCAGTAGTACGGCAGCAACTAATGAAAAACTGTTTTTT
TRBD1 | TRBJ2-7 | few | TRBV18 | CASSPRGQGYSEQYF | TGTGCCAGCTCACCTAGAGGACAGGGTTACTCCGAGCAGTACTTC
. | TRBJ2-1 | few | TRBV9 | CASSVREGSYNEQFF | TGTGCCAGCAGCGTTCGAGAGGGTTCCTACAATGAGCAGTTCTTC
. | TRBJ1-1 | . | TRBV10-3 | CAISGSRGEAEAFF | TGTGCCATCAGTGGTAGCAGGGGAGAGGCTGAAGCTTTCTTT
. | TRBJ2-1 | . | TRBV13 | CASSLGGNAYNEQFF | TGTGCCAGCAGCTTAGGCGGGAACGCCTACAATGAGCAGTTCTTC
. | TRBJ2-3 | . | TRBV10-3 | CAISESTGNTDTQYF | TGTGCCATCAGTGAGTCAACAGGGAACACAGATACGCAGTATTTT
TRBD2 | TRBJ2-1 | few | TRBV6-5 | CASSYASGTTYNEQFF | TGTGCCAGCAGTTACGCTAGCGGGACAACCTACAATGAGCAGTTCTTC
. | TRBJ1-5 | . | TRBV4-3 | CASSQDFSGYQPQHF | TGCGCCAGCAGCCAAGACTTCTCGGGGTATCAGCCCCAGCATTTT
TRBD1 | TRBJ2-3 | . | TRBV29-1 | CSVSTGVNTDTQYF | TGCAGCGTTTCGACAGGGGTTAACACAGATACGCAGTATTTT
. | TRBJ1-1 | . | TRBV6-2/TRBV6-3 | CASSYSTLNAEAFF | TGTGCCAGCAGTTACTCGACCCTAAACGCTGAAGCTTTCTTT
. | TRBJ1-4 | . | TRBV20-1 | CSASLGPANEKLFF | TGCAGTGCTAGTTTAGGGCCGGCTAATGAAAAACTGTTTTTT
. | TRBJ2-7 | few | TRBV5-1 | CASSLDSLGNEQYF | TGCGCCAGCAGCTTGGACAGCTTGGGAAACGAGCAGTACTTC
. | TRBJ2-7 | . | TRBV6-6 | CASKDPRAKGSYEQYF | TGTGCCAGCAAGGATCCCAGGGCCAAGGGTTCCTACGAGCAGTACTTC
. | TRBJ2-2 | many | TRBV7-2 | CASKEGIAANTGELFF | TGTGCCAGCAAAGAGGGGATAGCGGCTAACACCGGGGAGCTGTTTTTT
TRBD2 | TRBJ2-3 | . | TRBV20-1 | CSARRGTSGSLDTQYF | TGCAGTGCTAGAAGGGGTACTAGCGGGAGTTTGGATACGCAGTATTTT
TRBD2 | TRBJ2-3 | . | TRBV28 | CASSFGLAGVEFTQYF | TGTGCCAGCAGTTTCGGACTAGCGGGAGTGGAGTTTACGCAGTATTTT
TRBD2 | TRBJ2-7 | . | TRBV27 | CASSSRTSAYEQYF | TGTGCCAGCAGTTCTCGGACTAGCGCGTACGAGCAGTACTTC
TRBD2 | TRBJ2-1 | . | TRBV5-1 | CASSPPLGGGANEQFF | TGCGCCAGCAGCCCACCACTTGGCGGGGGGGCCAATGAGCAGTTCTTC
. | TRBJ2-5 | . | TRBV20-1 | CSALDGETQYF | TGCAGTGCTTTGGATGGGGAGACCCAGTACTTC
. | TRBJ2-7 | . | TRBV29-1 | CSVRPGRAYEQYF | TGCAGCGTTCGACCGGGACGGGCCTACGAGCAGTACTTC
TRBD1 | TRBJ2-5 | few | TRBV20-1 | CSALGTGQETQYF | TGCAGTGCTCTCGGGACAGGCCAAGAGACCCAGTACTTC